The subject of this entry is one TCR beta chain. The data originate from a study of OX40 agonist ivuxolimab in advanced cancers. The CDR3 has 16 amino acids. V was shortened by 6 bases and J by 0 bases, with 12 bases between the two germline ends. Germline CDR1 reads ENHRY; CDR2 reads SYGVKD. Assay: immunoSEQ multiplex PCR; the TCRdb copy retains only in-frame clones and omits some. The repertoire holds 100,000 to 150,000 clones, with about 92% as singletons. The clonotype comes from an adult with an advanced solid tumor such as melanoma, head and neck, liver or kidney cancer. The sample here was CD4+ or CD8+ T cells sorted from blood, taken in a trial of the OX40 agonist ivuxolimab. V and J are TRBV10-3 and TRBJ2-6; perhaps D is TRBD1 or TRBD2 (5 bases each). The CDR3, as DNA: TGTGCCATCAGCCCGAGGGGAGACTCTGGGGCCAACGTCCTGACTTTC. The encoded protein is CAISPRGDSGANVLTF.